The 13 T cell receptor beta chains listed next were all sequenced from one sample in a study of beta chain features in type 1 diabetes. cDNA synthesis used the whole RNA isolate, giving expressed TCRB sequences. Data came from immunoSEQ multiplex PCR; TCRdb stores just in-frame clones and leaves some out. The table records some 410,000 clones, roughly an eighth of them present only once. The sample comprised naive CD4+ T cells from blood. Receptor source: a young woman in good health.

The rearrangement uses TRBV9 and TRBJ2-7; possible D gene TRBD1, 6 bases. V lost 3 bases, J lost 3 bases, and 19 bases lay in between. Germline loops: CDR1 SGDLS, CDR2 YYNGEE. The CDR3 spans 16 residues. CDR3 amino acids: CASSEAPGTGLYEQYF. For the CDR3, the DNA is TGTGCCAGCAGCGAGGCCCCGGGTACAGGGCTCTACGAGCAGTACTTC.

The sample holds a few counts of this clone. The chain carries TRBV4-3 and TRBJ1-4; D is possibly TRBD1 (5 bases). The germline V and J ends were trimmed by 3 bases and 3 bases, with 11 bases remaining between them. This CDR3 is 15 amino acids long. Per germline, CDR1 LGHNA and CDR2 YSLEER. CDR3 protein: CASSQLQAPNEKLFF. CDR3 bases: TGCGCCAGCAGCCAGTTACAGGCCCCTAATGAAAAACTGTTTTTT.

The J gene is TRBJ2-1, the V gene TRBV14, with D perhaps matching TRBD2 (5 bases). Per the germline V gene, CDR1 is SGHDN and CDR2 is FVKESK. The CDR3 is 16 residues long. V was pared by 6 bases and J by 2 bases, with 17 bases between. CDR3 DNA: TGTGCCAGCAGTCTCAAGGCGGGCAGCACCTACAATGAGCAGTTCTTC. The encoded protein is CASSLKAGSTYNEQFF.

The sample holds a few counts of this clone. The chain has TRBV5-1 and TRBJ2-1, with TRBD2 identical over 7 bases. V lost 4 bases and J lost 15; bases outside the gene matches: 10. The CDR3 sequence is 12 residues long. CDR1 is SGHRS and CDR2 is YFSETQ in the germline V gene. The CDR3 DNA reads as TGCGCCAGCAGCCCCCAGCAGGGAGGGCCGTTCTTC. Translation: CASSPQQGGPFF.

This clone was picked up a small number of times. The genes are TRBV4-3 and TRBJ2-7; no reliable D call. The germline gives CDR1 LGHNA, CDR2 YSLEER. Trimming stripped 2 bases from V and 6 bases from J, with 11 bases between. The CDR3 spans 13 residues. In DNA form, the CDR3 reads TGCGCCAGCAGCCAATTTGTTAGGGCCGAGCAGTACTTC. This encodes CASSQFVRAEQYF.

The V call is TRBV4-1, the J call TRBJ2-1, with TRBD2 matching 11 bases. V lost 3 bases and J lost 5; bases outside the gene matches: 6. Germline-derived CDR1 and CDR2 are MGHRA and YSYEKL. The CDR3 is made up of 16 amino acids. This CDR3 is CASSHVGTSGHNEQFF. In DNA, the CDR3 is TGCGCCAGCAGCCATGTGGGGACTAGCGGTCACAATGAGCAGTTCTTC.

This chain connects TRBV4-2 to TRBJ1-4, with D unresolved. The V gene lost 0 bases and the J gene lost 8 bases, with 10 bases spanning the gap. The CDR3 length is 14 residues. CDR1 and CDR2 (germline): LGHNA, YNFKEQ. The CDR3 region is CASSQDVRREKLFF. CDR3 bases: TGTGCCAGCAGCCAAGATGTTCGGAGGGAAAAACTGTTTTTT.

This sequence joins TRBV4-1 and TRBJ1-2, with a tentative D call TRBD1 (5 bases). CDR3 length equals 15 residues. CDR1 is MGHRA, CDR2 YSYEKL, per germline. Trimming took 3 bases from V and 4 from J, leaving 15 bases between them. The CDR3 region is CASSQGTAWGYGYTF. CDR3 coding DNA: TGCGCCAGCAGCCAGGGGACTGCTTGGGGCTATGGCTACACCTTC.

The chain carries TRBV28 and TRBJ2-5; possible D gene TRBD1, 6 bases. Germline CDR1 MDHEN, CDR2 SYDVKM. CDR3 length: 20 amino acids. V lost 5 bases, J lost 2 bases, and 30 bases lay in between. The CDR3 spells CASSLDRFRPPTNGQETQYF. The CDR3 DNA reads TGTGCCAGCAGTCTCGACAGGTTCCGACCGCCAACAAATGGGCAAGAGACCCAGTACTTC. The whole variable domain, remainder taken from reference TRBV28 and TRBJ2-5, is DVKVTQSSRYLVKRTGEKVFLECVQDMDHENMFWYRQDPGLGLRLIYFSYDVKMKEKGDIPEGYSVSREKKERFSLILESASTNQTSMYLCASSLDRFRPPTNGQETQYFGPGTRLLVL.

The rearrangement joins TRBV2 to TRBJ2-2; the D is unclear. Per the germline V gene, CDR1 is SNHLY and CDR2 is FYNNEI. Trimming took off 6 bases at V and 5 bases at J, with 4 bases between the two ends. There are 11 residues in the CDR3. In DNA, the CDR3 is TGTGCCAGCAGGGAGACCGGGGAGCTGTTTTTT. It translates to CASRETGELFF.

This clone was seen a few times. V is TRBV5-1 and J is TRBJ2-2; D possibly uses TRBD1 or TRBD2 (6 bases each). The CDR3 covers 15 residues. Germline V gives CDR1 SGHRS, CDR2 YFSETQ. Trimming removed 2 bases at V and 4 bases at J, with 12 bases between. The CDR3 sequence is CASSLQGGGTGELFF. The CDR3 DNA is TGCGCCAGCAGCTTACAGGGAGGTGGCACCGGGGAGCTGTTTTTT.

This clone was seen only a few times. The chain uses TRBV15 and TRBJ2-7, with 9 positions matching TRBD1. The ends lost 2 bases at V and 5 bases at J; junction bases unmatched: 7. The CDR3 has 15 amino acids. The germline CDR1 and CDR2 sequences are LNHNV and YYDKDF (reference sequence). CDR3 DNA: TGTGCCACCAGCAGACCCCGGACAGGGGATAACGAGCAGTACTTC. Its translation: CATSRPRTGDNEQYF.

This clone was seen more than once but under ten times. V is TRBV5-4 and J is TRBJ2-1; D is perhaps TRBD2 (5 bases). This CDR3 has 15 amino acids. Trimming took 0 bases from V and 4 from J, leaving 11 bases between them. The germline V gene has CDR1 SGHNT and CDR2 YYREEE (reference sequence). Written as DNA, the CDR3 is TGTGCCAGCAGCTTGGTGGTAGCGCGATACAATGAGCAGTTCTTC. Its protein is CASSLVVARYNEQFF.